The T cell receptor (beta chain) under discussion was sequenced for a study of a mutant IDH1 vaccine in newly diagnosed glioma (dated by TCRdb to the early 2020s). The study in broad terms: In the chemotherapy-containing groups, vaccination started alongside temozolomide cycles, whereas in patients who had radiotherapy alone it started 4-6 weeks after radiotherapy. Of the 32 patients who were treated, approximately 62% were male and around 40% were female, and the mean age was about 37 years. Prior to enrollment, standard therapy consisting of radiotherapy alone, temozolomide alone, or radiochemotherapy with temozolomide had been administered to patients, with the combination being received by most patients. The week-35 safety follow-up took place at visit V12, and the week-47 end of study took place at visit V13. Six visits were used for peripheral blood collection: V03 (baseline), V05, V07, V10, V12 and V13. For exploratory analyses, roughly 25 treated patients had longitudinal TCRB deep sequencing done wherever samples were available.

What the time point label conveys for this sample: week 35, safety follow-up. A 20-mer mutant IDH1 peptide at 300 micrograms in Montanide made up each vaccine dose, which was injected subcutaneously together with topical imiquimod. Patients were given eight vaccinations, in weeks 1, 3, 5, 7, 11, 15, 19 and 23, which matched visits V03 through V10. All donors had newly diagnosed IDH1-mutant astrocytomas of WHO grade 3 or 4 that showed loss of nuclear ATRX. The samples were drawn from NOA16, a multicentre, single-arm, open-label phase I trial in Germany that tested a mutant IDH1 peptide vaccine in humans for the first time. Genomic DNA for TCRB sequencing was isolated from EDTA blood with the DNeasy Blood and Tissue Kit. From cysteine to phenylalanine, the CDR3 is 16 amino acids long. Here the CDR3 DNA is all that survives: 48 bases in frame from base 1. V is cut back by 2 bases and J by 2 bases, with 5 bases in the junction unmatched. For CDR1 and CDR2, the germline V gene lists MGHRA and YSYEKL.

As for this clone: Its antigen target is currently unknown. The sample holds no much larger clone one base away, and base qualities are not on file.

Libraries were made using the immunoSEQ multiplex PCR assay. Following the manufacturer's protocol, the hsTCRB Kit was used to amplify rearranged TCR beta chain sequences. TCRB libraries were sequenced on an Illumina MiSeq. The source study handled its data this way. The proprietary platform of the kit vendor was used for demultiplexing, trimming and gene mapping. The table comes from immuneACCESS by way of TCRdb, which keeps in-frame sequences with V and J called. Part of the clones is missing from these tables; in studies checked, under half for an unresolved V gene and the rest for unknown reasons. The D gene and trimming were derived from the DNA, and the V and J assignments and clone size from that table. This sample is represented by roughly 48,000 clones; less than 80% of them were singletons. The ten largest clones represent 9% to 15% of the sample. What the authors observed across the whole study: Availability determined which PBMC samples were chosen for TCRB deep sequencing. The authors stated that sample limitations prevented analyses of patient blood samples from being reproduced. Pseudoprogression seemed to be unrelated to changes in the top peripheral T cell clonotypes found by TCRB sequencing. Vaccine-induced immune responses across multiple MHC alleles were detected in about 93% of patients.

This clonotype originated in a man aged 35 to 55 with glioma. The sequenced sample was PBMCs, obtained from a glioma patient whose treatment included an IDH1 peptide vaccine. Recombination connected TRBV4-1 to TRBJ1-3, and TRBD1 aligns with 8 junction nucleotides. The DNA reads as follows: TGCGCCAGCAGCCAAAGGGTACAGGGGGCTGGAAACACCATATATTTT. Its translation is CASSQRVQGAGNTIYF.